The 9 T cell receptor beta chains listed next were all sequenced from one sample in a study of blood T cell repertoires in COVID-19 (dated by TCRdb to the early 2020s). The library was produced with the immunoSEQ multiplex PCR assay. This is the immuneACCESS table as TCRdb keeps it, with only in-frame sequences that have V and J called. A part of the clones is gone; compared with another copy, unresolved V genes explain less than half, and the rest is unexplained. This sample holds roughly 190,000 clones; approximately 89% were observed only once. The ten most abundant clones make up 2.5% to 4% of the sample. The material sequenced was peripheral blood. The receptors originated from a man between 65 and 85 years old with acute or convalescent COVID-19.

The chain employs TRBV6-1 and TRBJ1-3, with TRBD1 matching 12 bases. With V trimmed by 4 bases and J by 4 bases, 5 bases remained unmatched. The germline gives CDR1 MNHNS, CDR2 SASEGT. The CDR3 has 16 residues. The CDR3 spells CASSVGQGARGNTIYF. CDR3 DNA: TGTGCCAGCAGTGTGGGACAGGGGGCGCGGGGAAACACCATATATTTT.

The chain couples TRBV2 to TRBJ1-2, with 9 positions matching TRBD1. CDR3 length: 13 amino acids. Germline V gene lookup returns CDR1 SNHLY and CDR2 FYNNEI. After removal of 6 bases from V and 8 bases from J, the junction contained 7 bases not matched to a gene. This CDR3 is CASSGDRAGGYTF. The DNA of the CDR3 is TGTGCCAGCAGCGGGGACAGGGCAGGGGGCTACACCTTC.

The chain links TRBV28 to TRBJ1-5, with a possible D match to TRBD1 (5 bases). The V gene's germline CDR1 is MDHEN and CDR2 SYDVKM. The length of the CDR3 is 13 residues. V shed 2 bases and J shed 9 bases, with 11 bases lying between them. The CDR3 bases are TGTGCCAGCAGTTTAGCAGGGATGCCGCCCCAGCATTTT. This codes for CASSLAGMPPQHF.

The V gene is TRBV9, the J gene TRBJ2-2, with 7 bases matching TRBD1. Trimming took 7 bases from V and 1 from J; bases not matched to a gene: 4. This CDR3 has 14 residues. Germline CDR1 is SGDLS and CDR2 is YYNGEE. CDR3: CASSGGRNTGELFF. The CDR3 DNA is TGTGCCAGCTCAGGGGGTCGGAACACCGGGGAGCTGTTTTTT.

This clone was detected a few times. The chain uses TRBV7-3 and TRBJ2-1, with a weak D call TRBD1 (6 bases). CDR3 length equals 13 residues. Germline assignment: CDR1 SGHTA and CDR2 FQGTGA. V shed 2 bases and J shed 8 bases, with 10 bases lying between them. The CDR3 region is CASSLQGWDEQFF. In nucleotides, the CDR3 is TGTGCCAGCAGCTTACAGGGGTGGGATGAGCAGTTCTTC.

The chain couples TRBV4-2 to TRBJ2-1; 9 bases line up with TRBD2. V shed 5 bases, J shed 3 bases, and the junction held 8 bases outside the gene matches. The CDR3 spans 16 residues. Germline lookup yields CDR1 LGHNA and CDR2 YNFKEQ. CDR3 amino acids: CASSAGGAGDYNEQFF. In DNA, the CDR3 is TGTGCCAGCAGCGCGGGGGGGGCCGGGGACTACAATGAGCAGTTCTTC.

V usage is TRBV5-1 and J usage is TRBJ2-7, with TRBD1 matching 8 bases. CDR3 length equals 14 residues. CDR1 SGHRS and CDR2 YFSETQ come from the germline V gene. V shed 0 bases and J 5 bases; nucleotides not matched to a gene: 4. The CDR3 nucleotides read TGCGCCAGCAGCTTGGGGACAGGGATGGACGAGCAGTACTTC. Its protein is CASSLGTGMDEQYF.

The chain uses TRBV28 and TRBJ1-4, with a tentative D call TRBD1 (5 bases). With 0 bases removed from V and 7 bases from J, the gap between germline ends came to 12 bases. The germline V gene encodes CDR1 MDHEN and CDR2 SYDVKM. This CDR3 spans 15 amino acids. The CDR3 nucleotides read TGTGCCAGCAGTTTATGGCCCTGGCAGGGTGAAAAACTGTTTTTT. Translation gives CASSLWPWQGEKLFF.

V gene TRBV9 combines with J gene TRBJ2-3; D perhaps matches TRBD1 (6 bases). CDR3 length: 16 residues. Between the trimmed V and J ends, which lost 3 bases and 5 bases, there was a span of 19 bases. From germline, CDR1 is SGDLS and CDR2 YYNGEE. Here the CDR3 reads CASSDGRGNSVDTQYF. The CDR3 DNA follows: TGTGCCAGCAGCGACGGCAGGGGAAATTCGGTAGATACGCAGTATTTT.